This T cell receptor beta chain was profiled in a study of blood T cells in healthy people across ages. Study background: Capture by template switching was about one barcoded beta molecule per two T cells. Study results and caveats: No conclusive comparison of naive versus antigen-experienced cells was possible with unsorted PBMCs.

This clonotype was seen many times. Its target is not known. V shed 1 base, J shed 3 bases, and the junction held 6 bases outside the gene matches. The germline CDR1 and CDR2 sequences are SEHNR and FQNEAQ (reference sequence). The CDR3 covers 16 residues. Primers used in a second PCR of about 7 to 12 cycles were a sample-barcoded 5' primer and a J-beta primer mix. MiXCR, run by TCRdb on the 5' RACE reads, gives a single entry per CDR3 protein. The data hold about 1.1 million distinct CDR3 sequences, with roughly two fifths observed a single time. The sequenced material came from blood. This clonotype was sampled from a young man in good health. V gene TRBV7-9 combines with J gene TRBJ2-1, with 7 nucleotides matching TRBD1. The CDR3 here is CASSLVGQGVYNEQFF. In DNA form, the CDR3 reads TGTGCCAGCAGCTTAGTAGGGCAGGGGGTCTACAATGAGCAGTTCTTC.